This is a list of T cell receptor beta chains from one sample in a study of control samples from healthy donors and cancer patients. Sequenced by immunoSEQ multiplex PCR; TCRdb stores in-frame clones only, minus some. The table has 100,000 to 150,000 clones, around 92% seen once; the top ten hold 0.5% to 0.7%. The sequencing input was PBMCs. The source is an older man with head and neck cancer. Each CDR3 is given with its conserved first and last residue. A D gene is named only where the DNA matches it firmly.

v_call	j_call	d_call	cdr3_aa
TRBV5-5	TRBJ1-5	NA	CASSLADQPQHF
TRBV15	TRBJ2-3	NA	CATGDRGASTDTQYF
TRBV9	TRBJ2-3	TRBD2	CASSPGTSGFGTQYF
TRBV21-1	TRBJ1-5	NA	CASSNPGSNQPQHF
TRBV4-2	TRBJ1-5	TRBD1	CASSQEERQGIWPQHF
TRBV18	TRBJ1-1	NA	CASSPESLNTEAFF
TRBV15	TRBJ2-3	NA	CATSRDSDTQYF
TRBV28	TRBJ1-2	NA	CASRQTGSGYTF
TRBV3-1/TRBV3-2	TRBJ2-5	TRBD2	CASSPGTSGGVETQYF
TRBV28	TRBJ2-6	NA	CASSLNSFSGANVLTF
TRBV12-5	TRBJ1-1	NA	CAYGGRVGLGTEAFF
TRBV29-1	TRBJ2-2	NA	CSVEEGGLFF
TRBV5-1	TRBJ2-7	TRBD1	CASSLGQGAKQYF
TRBV6-5	TRBJ2-2	NA	CASSYENTGELFF
TRBV27	TRBJ2-1	NA	CASSLAANSEQFF
TRBV6-1	TRBJ1-2	NA	CASSERWGGNGYTF
TRBV29-1	TRBJ1-1	TRBD1	CSVDGTGDSEAFF
TRBV7-2	TRBJ2-1	TRBD2	CASSLRGLGYNEQFF
TRBV5-1	TRBJ1-1	NA	CASSLAGDLNTEAFF
TRBV7-2	TRBJ2-3	TRBD2	CASRRGTSTDTQYF
TRBV4-1	TRBJ1-1	NA	CASSQDILNTEAFF
TRBV6-6	TRBJ2-1	NA	CASSYAQGHEQFF
TRBV19	TRBJ2-2	NA	CASSMTRIAGELFF
TRBV5-4	TRBJ2-5	TRBD1	CASSSGQGVKETQYF
TRBV7-6	TRBJ2-7	TRBD1	CASSLGTGLDEQYF
TRBV6-2/TRBV6-3	TRBJ2-3	NA	CASSFFSGSGTDTQYF
TRBV11-2	TRBJ2-2	TRBD1	CASSRGQGASGELFF
TRBV4-1	TRBJ1-1	NA	CASSQAFGGRLVNTEAFF
TRBV18	TRBJ1-1	NA	CASSLTDRFGEAFF
TRBV6-5	TRBJ1-3	NA	CASSYSRPTGGNTIYF
TRBV6-5	TRBJ2-2	NA	CASSFGTGELFF
TRBV19	TRBJ2-1	TRBD2	CASRGASGRGSSYNEQFF
TRBV7-8	TRBJ1-2	TRBD1	CASSLGSIQGFNYGYTF
TRBV7-2	TRBJ2-7	TRBD1	CASSPGQHYEQYF
TRBV11-2	TRBJ2-7	TRBD2	CASSQGGGTYEQYF
TRBV5-1	TRBJ2-2	NA	CASSLDGGNTGELFF
TRBV19	TRBJ1-1	NA	CASRPGSSTIGTEAFF
TRBV5-6	TRBJ1-2	TRBD1	CASSEGAYGYTF
TRBV9	TRBJ2-5	NA	CASSVEEETQYF
TRBV28	TRBJ2-2	NA	CASSFTGGAMRELFF
TRBV4-1	TRBJ1-1	NA	CASSQVPVALGTEAFF
TRBV12-3/TRBV12-4	TRBJ2-5	NA	CASRGRRSETQYF